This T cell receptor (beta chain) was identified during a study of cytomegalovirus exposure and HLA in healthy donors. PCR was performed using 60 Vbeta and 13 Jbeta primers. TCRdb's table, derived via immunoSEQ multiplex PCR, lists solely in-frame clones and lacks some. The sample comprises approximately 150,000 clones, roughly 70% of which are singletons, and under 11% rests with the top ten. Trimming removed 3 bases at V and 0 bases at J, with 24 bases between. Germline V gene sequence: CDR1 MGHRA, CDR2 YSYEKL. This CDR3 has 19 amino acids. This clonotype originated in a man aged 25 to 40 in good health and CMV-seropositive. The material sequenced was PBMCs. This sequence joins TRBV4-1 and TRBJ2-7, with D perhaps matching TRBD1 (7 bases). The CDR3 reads CASSQDTPREAGGSYEQYF. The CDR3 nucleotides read TGCGCCAGCAGCCAGGATACACCGAGGGAGGCAGGGGGCTCCTACGAGCAGTACTTC.